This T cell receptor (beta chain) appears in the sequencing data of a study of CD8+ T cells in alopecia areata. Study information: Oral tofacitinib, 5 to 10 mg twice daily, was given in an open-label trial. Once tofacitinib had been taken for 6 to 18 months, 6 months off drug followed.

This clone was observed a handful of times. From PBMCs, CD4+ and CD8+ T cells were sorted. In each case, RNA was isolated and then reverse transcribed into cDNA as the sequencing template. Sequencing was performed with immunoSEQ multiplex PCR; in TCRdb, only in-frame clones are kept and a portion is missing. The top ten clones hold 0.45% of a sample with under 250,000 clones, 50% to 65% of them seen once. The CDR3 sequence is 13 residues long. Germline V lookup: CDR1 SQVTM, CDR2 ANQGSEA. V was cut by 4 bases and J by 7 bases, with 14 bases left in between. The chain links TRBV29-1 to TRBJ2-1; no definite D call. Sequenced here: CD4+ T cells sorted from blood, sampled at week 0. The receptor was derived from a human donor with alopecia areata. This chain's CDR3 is CSVAFGQTNEQFF. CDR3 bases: TGCAGCGTTGCTTTTGGTCAGACGAATGAGCAGTTCTTC.